These 20 T cell receptor beta chains were all obtained from the same sample, sequenced in a study of human T cells and chemical hapten exposure. The time point was: patch test 1, 2 weeks after DPC sensitization. This sample's treatment: therapeutic diphenylcyclopropenone sensitization with weekly scalp DPC. TCRdb passed the RACE reads through MiXCR, listing each CDR3 protein once. The repertoire holds 350,000 or so distinct CDR3 sequences, approximately 6.3% seen once, with roughly 8% in the top ten. The sample was whole blood, taken in connection with sensitization to the hapten diphenylcyclopropenone (DPC). The receptors were gathered from a woman aged 18-29 years with alopecia areata. Some clones in this sample may be carry-over from other donors' samples.

At least ten counts were recorded for this clonotype. The rearrangement joins TRBV11-2 to TRBJ2-5; no definite D call. The CDR3 covers 14 residues. CDR1 is SGHAT and CDR2 is FQNNGV in the germline V gene. V was trimmed by 2 bases and J by 1 base, leaving 8 bases between them. CDR3 loop: CASSLSRSQETQYF. CDR3 DNA: TGTGCCAGCAGCTTATCACGCTCCCAAGAGACCCAGTACTTC.

This clonotype has ten or more counts. The gene calls are TRBV5-1 and TRBJ1-1; tentative D call: TRBD1 (6 bases). The CDR3 sequence is 15 residues long. Trimming left V 4 bases short and J 6 bases short, with 19 bases between. Germline values: CDR1 SGHRS, CDR2 YFSETQ. The CDR3 nucleotides are TGCGCCAGCAGCCTCCCCGGGGGGGCTGGCGCTGAAGCTTTCTTT. Protein sequence: CASSLPGGAGAEAFF.

The chain employs TRBV5-1 and TRBJ1-5, with TRBD1 identical over 7 bases. Germline assignment: CDR1 SGHRS and CDR2 YFSETQ. V shed 5 bases, J shed 3 bases, and the junction held 11 bases outside the gene matches. The CDR3 loop spans 16 amino acids. CDR3 amino acids: CASSSFDRDDNQPQHF. CDR3 DNA: TGCGCCAGCAGTTCATTTGACAGGGACGACAATCAGCCCCAGCATTTT.

In its sample, this clonotype was seen a few times. The rearrangement joins TRBV5-6 to TRBJ1-3; the D is unclear. The CDR3 has 15 residues. Germline V CDR1 and CDR2: SGHDT, YYEEEE. Trimming took 2 bases from V and 4 from J, leaving 13 bases between them. CDR3 amino acids: CASSFGPSLGNTIYF. The CDR3 DNA sequence: TGTGCCAGCAGCTTCGGACCTTCCCTAGGAAACACCATATATTTT. Full variable domain (remainder filled in from reference TRBV5-6 and TRBJ1-3): DAGVTQSPTHLIKTRGQQVTLRCSPKSGHDTVSWYQQALGQGPQFIFQYYEEEERQRGNFPDRFSGHQFPNYSSELNVNALLLGDSALYLCASSFGPSLGNTIYFGEGSWLTVV.

This clonotype appeared a few times. The genes are TRBV13 and TRBJ1-4; unclear D gene. This CDR3 is 15 amino acids long. Trimming stripped 7 bases from V and 1 base from J, with 13 bases between. Per germline, CDR1 PRHDT and CDR2 FYEKMQ (reference sequence). The chain's CDR3 is CASNQLGRTNEKLFF. The CDR3 coding sequence is TGTGCCAGCAACCAACTGGGGAGAACTAATGAAAAACTGTTTTTT.

The table lists this clonotype with a few counts. This sequence joins TRBV25-1 and TRBJ2-7; weak D call: TRBD1 (5 bases). V was cut by 1 base and J by 2 bases, with 21 bases left in between. The CDR3 spans 18 residues. Germline CDR1 is MGHDK and CDR2 is SYGVNS. CDR3 sequence (DNA): TGTGCCAGCAGTGAATCCACCTCATTGGGGCAGACCACCTACGAGCAGTACTTC. This translates into CASSESTSLGQTTYEQYF.

The V and J genes are TRBV12-3 or TRBV12-4 and TRBJ2-1, with a possible D match to TRBD2 (5 bases). This CDR3 has 16 amino acids. V lost 6 bases, J lost 0 bases, and 15 bases lay in between. The CDR3 sequence: CASRPSQASSYNEQFF. In DNA form, the CDR3 reads TGTGCCAGCAGACCTAGCCAGGCTAGCTCCTACAATGAGCAGTTCTTC.

CDR3 residues: CASSPAQDSRKLFF. The DNA of the CDR3 is TGTGCCAGCAGTCCAGCCCAGGACAGCAGAAAACTGTTTTTT. The rearrangement joins TRBV28 to TRBJ1-4, with a weak D call TRBD1 (6 bases). Germline V CDR1 and CDR2: MDHEN, SYDVKM. The V gene lost 5 bases and the J gene lost 10 bases, with 17 bases spanning the gap. CDR3 length: 14 amino acids.

This clonotype was seen ten or more times. V usage is TRBV15 and J usage is TRBJ1-1; D unclear. The CDR3 consists of 13 residues. V was shortened by 0 bases and J by 1 base, with 3 bases between the two germline ends. CDR1 and CDR2 from the germline V gene are LNHNV and YYDKDF (reference sequence). The CDR3 DNA reads as TGTGCCACCAGCAGAGATCGGAACACTGAAGCTTTCTTT. Translated, it gives CATSRDRNTEAFF.

This clonotype turned up a few times. The chain joins TRBV5-5 to TRBJ2-6; D is undetermined. Germline CDR1 is SGHKS and CDR2 is YYEKEE (reference sequence). Trimming left V 0 bases short and J 5 bases short, with 9 bases between. The CDR3 covers 15 residues. CDR3 sequence reads: CASSLDSLRANVLTF. The CDR3 DNA reads as TGTGCCAGCAGCTTGGACAGCCTCAGGGCCAACGTCCTGACTTTC.

This clonotype was detected only a few times. The chain couples TRBV6-2 or TRBV6-3 to TRBJ1-4, with a tentative D call TRBD1 (5 bases). The CDR3 has 13 residues. The V and J ends lost 7 bases and 7 bases respectively, with 13 bases between them. The V gene's germline CDR1 is MNHEY and CDR2 SVGEGT. The CDR3 reads CASTNRQSEKLFF. The CDR3 nucleotides read TGTGCCAGCACTAATAGACAGTCTGAAAAACTGTTTTTT.

This clonotype appeared many times. CDR3 DNA sequence: TGTGCCAGCAACCAGCGGGGGGGGTATGAGCAGTTCTTC. Amino acid sequence: CASNQRGGYEQFF. The gene calls are TRBV2 and TRBJ2-1, with 10 bases fitting TRBD2. The CDR3 is 13 residues long. Germline assignment: CDR1 SNHLY and CDR2 FYNNEI. V dropped 7 bases and J dropped 8; count of bases not matched to a gene: 5.

The sample holds a few counts of this clonotype. The chain combines TRBV11-2 with TRBJ2-1; D is ambiguous. The CDR3 totals 24 residues. Germline CDR1 and CDR2: SGHAT and FQNNGV. V shed 3 bases and J shed 0 bases, with 36 bases lying between them. CDR3 nucleotides: TGTGCCAGCAGCTTCTTCCCCAACTCTCGGGCCAAGGTCCCGACAATATGCTCCTACAATGAGCAGTTCTTC. Amino acids: CASSFFPNSRAKVPTICSYNEQFF.

This clonotype was picked up many times. V usage is TRBV20-1 and J usage is TRBJ2-1; TRBD1 matches 10 bases. V lost 2 bases to trimming and J lost 6 bases; unmatched junction nucleotides: 7. Germline V CDR1 and CDR2: DFQATT, SNEGSKA (reference sequence). This CDR3 spans 15 amino acids. The CDR3, as DNA: TGCAGTGCTAGAACAACGGGACAGGGGACCAATGAGCAGTTCTTC. It yields the protein CSARTTGQGTNEQFF.

This clonotype was counted many times. The chain combines TRBV7-9 with TRBJ2-3, with a tentative D call TRBD1 (5 bases). V was cut by 4 bases and J by 5 bases, with 16 bases left in between. Germline CDR1 SEHNR, CDR2 FQNEAQ (reference sequence). CDR3 length: 15 residues. The CDR3 region has the DNA TGTGCCAGCAGCTCGGGTCAGGGTGGGCAAGATACGCAGTATTTT. Translating gives CASSSGQGGQDTQYF.

This clonotype was counted between two and nine times. The chain employs TRBV5-1 and TRBJ2-5; no definite D call. Trimming took off 2 bases at V and 1 base at J, with 6 bases between the two ends. The germline CDR1 and CDR2 sequences are SGHRS and YFSETQ. The length of the CDR3 is 13 residues. The DNA for the CDR3 is TGCGCCAGCAGCTTTCGCAGCCAAGAGACCCAGTACTTC. It translates to CASSFRSQETQYF.

The chain carries TRBV9 and TRBJ2-3; 8 bases match TRBD1. The V gene end was trimmed by 0 bases and the J gene end by 4 bases; junction bases not matched to a gene: 10. This CDR3 is built from 17 residues. Germline lookup yields CDR1 SGDLS and CDR2 YYNGEE. The CDR3 is CASSVAGTSGGADTQYF. In nucleotides, the CDR3 is TGTGCCAGCAGCGTAGCGGGGACGTCAGGGGGCGCAGATACGCAGTATTTT.

This clonotype showed up just a few times. The rearrangement uses TRBV20-1 and TRBJ1-6, with 10 bases matching TRBD1. Looked up from germline, CDR1 is DFQATT and CDR2 is SNEGSKA (reference sequence). This CDR3 has 16 amino acids. V gave up 2 bases and J gave up 5 bases; unmatched junction bases: 6. In DNA form, the CDR3 reads TGCAGTGCTAGAAAAACGGGACAGGGGAATAATTCACCCCTCCACTTT. Its protein is CSARKTGQGNNSPLHF.

CDR3 nucleotides: TGTGCTAGTGGCTGGGGGGGCAGCACAGATACGCAGTATTTT. Amino acids: CASGWGGSTDTQYF. The V and J genes are TRBV12-5 and TRBJ2-3; tentative D call: TRBD2 (7 bases). CDR1 LGHNT and CDR2 FRNRAP come from the germline V gene. The V end lost 6 bases, the J end lost 0 bases, and 10 bases lay between the germline ends. CDR3 length: 14 amino acids.

This clonotype occurred many times. V is TRBV21-1 and J is TRBJ2-2; no DNA check was done on the table's D call, TRBD1. TRBV21-1 is a listed pseudogene. The CDR3 totals 16 residues. The CDR3 coding sequence is TGTGCCAGCAGCACAATCCGGGACACGAACACCGGGGAGCTGTTTTTT. It codes for CASSTIRDTNTGELFF.